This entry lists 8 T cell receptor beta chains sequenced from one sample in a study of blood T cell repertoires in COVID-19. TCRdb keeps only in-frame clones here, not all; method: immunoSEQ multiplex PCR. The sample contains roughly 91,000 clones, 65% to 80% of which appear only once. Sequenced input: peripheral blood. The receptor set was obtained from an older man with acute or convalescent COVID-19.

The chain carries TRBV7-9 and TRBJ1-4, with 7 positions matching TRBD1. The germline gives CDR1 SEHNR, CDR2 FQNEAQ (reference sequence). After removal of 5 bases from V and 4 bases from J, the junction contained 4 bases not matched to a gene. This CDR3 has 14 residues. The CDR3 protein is CASSQGTVNEKLFF. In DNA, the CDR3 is TGTGCCAGCAGCCAAGGGACAGTTAATGAAAAACTGTTTTTT. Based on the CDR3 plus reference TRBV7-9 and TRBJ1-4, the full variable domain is DTGVSQNPRHKITKRGQNVTFRCDPISEHNRLYWYRQTLGQGPEFLTYFQNEAQLEKSRLLSDRFSAERPKGSFSTLEIQRTEQGDSAMYLCASSQGTVNEKLFFGSGTQLSVL.

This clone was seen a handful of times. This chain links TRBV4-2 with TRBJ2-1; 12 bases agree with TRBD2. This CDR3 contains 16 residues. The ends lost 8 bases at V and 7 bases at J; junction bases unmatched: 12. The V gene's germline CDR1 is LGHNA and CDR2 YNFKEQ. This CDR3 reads CASGSTSSGGANEQFF. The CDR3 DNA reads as TGTGCCAGCGGCTCCACCTCTAGCGGGGGGGCGAATGAGCAGTTCTTC.

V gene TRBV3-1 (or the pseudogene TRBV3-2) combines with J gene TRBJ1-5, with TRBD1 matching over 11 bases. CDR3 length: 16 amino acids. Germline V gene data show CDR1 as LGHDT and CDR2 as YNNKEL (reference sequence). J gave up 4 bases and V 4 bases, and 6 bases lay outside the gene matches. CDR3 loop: CASSLPGDRGNQPQHF. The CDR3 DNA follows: TGTGCCAGCAGCCTCCCGGGGGACAGGGGGAATCAGCCCCAGCATTTT.

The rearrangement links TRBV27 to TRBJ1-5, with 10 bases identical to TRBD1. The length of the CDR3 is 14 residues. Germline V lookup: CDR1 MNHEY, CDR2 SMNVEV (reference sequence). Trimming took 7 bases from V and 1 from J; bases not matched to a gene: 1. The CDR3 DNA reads TGTGCCAGCAAGACAGGGGGCAGCAATCAGCCCCAGCATTTT. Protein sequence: CASKTGGSNQPQHF.

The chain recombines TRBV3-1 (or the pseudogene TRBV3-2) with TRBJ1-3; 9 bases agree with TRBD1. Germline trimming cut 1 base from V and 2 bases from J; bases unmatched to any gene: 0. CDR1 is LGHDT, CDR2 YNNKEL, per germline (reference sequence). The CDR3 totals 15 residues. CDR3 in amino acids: CASSQGTGAGNTIYF. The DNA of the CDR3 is TGTGCCAGCAGCCAAGGGACAGGGGCTGGAAACACCATATATTTT.

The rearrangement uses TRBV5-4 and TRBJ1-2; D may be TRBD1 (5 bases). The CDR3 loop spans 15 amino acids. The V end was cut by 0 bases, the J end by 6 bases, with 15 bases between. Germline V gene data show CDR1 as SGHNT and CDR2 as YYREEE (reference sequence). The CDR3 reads CASSLDRLAGHGYTF. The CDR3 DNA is TGTGCCAGCAGCTTGGATAGGTTGGCAGGGCATGGCTACACCTTC.

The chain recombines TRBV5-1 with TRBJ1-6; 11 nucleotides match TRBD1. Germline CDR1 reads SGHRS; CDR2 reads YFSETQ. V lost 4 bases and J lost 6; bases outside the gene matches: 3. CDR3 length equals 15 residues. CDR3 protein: CASSAGTGGNSPLHF. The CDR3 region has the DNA TGCGCCAGCAGCGCCGGGACAGGGGGTAATTCACCCCTCCACTTT.

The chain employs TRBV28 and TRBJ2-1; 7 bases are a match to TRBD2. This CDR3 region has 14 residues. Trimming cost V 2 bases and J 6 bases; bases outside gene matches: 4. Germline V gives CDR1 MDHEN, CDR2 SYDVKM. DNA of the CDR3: TGTGCCAGCAGTTTAGCGGGGGATCCCAATGAGCAGTTCTTC. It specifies CASSLAGDPNEQFF.